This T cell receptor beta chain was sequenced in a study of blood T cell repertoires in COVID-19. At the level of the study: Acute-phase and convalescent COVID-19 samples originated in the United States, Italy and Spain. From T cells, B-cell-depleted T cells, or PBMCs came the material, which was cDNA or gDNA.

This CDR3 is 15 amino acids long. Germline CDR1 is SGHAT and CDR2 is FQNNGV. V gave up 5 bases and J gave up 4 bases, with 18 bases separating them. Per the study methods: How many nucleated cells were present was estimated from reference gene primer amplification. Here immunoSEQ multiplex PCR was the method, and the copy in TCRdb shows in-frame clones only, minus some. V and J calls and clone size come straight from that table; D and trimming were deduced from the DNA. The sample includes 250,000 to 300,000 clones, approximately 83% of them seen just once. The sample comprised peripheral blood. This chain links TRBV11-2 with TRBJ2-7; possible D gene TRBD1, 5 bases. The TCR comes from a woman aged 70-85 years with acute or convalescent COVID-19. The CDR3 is CASSVTQTALYEQYF. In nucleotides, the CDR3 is TGTGCCAGCAGCGTAACCCAGACAGCGCTATACGAGCAGTACTTC.